Included here is one T cell receptor (beta chain) sequence, with context. The germline V gene encodes CDR1 SGHRS and CDR2 YFSETQ. This CDR3 has 16 amino acids. V shed 1 base and J 5 bases; nucleotides not matched to a gene: 7. The data derive from a study of shared clonotypes between healthy human individuals. The protocol was immunoSEQ multiplex PCR, while the TCRdb copy is restricted to in-frame clones and leaves out a portion. This table has over 1.5 million clones, approximately 98% appearing once. This chain connects TRBV5-1 to TRBJ2-1; 9 positions agree with TRBD2. What was sequenced was naive CD4+ T cells sorted from blood. Subset here: CD45RA+ positively selected. This TCR was sampled from a man aged 30 to 45 in good health. The CDR3 bases are TGCGCCAGCAGCTTGATTAGCGGGAGCGGAGACAATGAGCAGTTCTTC. Its protein product is CASSLISGSGDNEQFF.